This T cell receptor (beta chain) was retrieved from a study of shared clonotypes between healthy human individuals. Overall study: The study enrolled two women and a few men aged 18 to 49.

Every immunoSEQ plate was one replicate of a subset's evenly spread DNA. Source study methods: Without quality scores, immunoSEQ junctional reads could not be filtered like full-length reads. Measured with immunoSEQ multiplex PCR; TCRdb has only the in-frame clones, and not every one. V and J calls and clone size are as listed in that table; D and trimming were resolved from the DNA. The sample records roughly 2.1 million clones, about 93% being singletons. Naive CD8 cells lacked CD45RO, underwent positive selection for CCR7 and left out terminally differentiated effector memory CD45RA+ cells. The V gene lost 1 base and the J gene lost 2 bases, with 15 bases spanning the gap. Germline V gives CDR1 SGHRS, CDR2 YFSETQ. This CDR3 region has 16 residues.

Sequenced input: naive CD8+ T cells from PBMCs. The gene calls are TRBV5-1 and TRBJ1-2; no clear D. The TCR was taken from a man aged 18 to 35 in good health. Some clones in this sample may be carry-over from other donors' samples. This CDR3 is CASSLSPFGQNYGYTF. CDR3 DNA sequence: TGCGCCAGCAGCTTGTCTCCTTTTGGTCAGAACTATGGCTACACCTTC.